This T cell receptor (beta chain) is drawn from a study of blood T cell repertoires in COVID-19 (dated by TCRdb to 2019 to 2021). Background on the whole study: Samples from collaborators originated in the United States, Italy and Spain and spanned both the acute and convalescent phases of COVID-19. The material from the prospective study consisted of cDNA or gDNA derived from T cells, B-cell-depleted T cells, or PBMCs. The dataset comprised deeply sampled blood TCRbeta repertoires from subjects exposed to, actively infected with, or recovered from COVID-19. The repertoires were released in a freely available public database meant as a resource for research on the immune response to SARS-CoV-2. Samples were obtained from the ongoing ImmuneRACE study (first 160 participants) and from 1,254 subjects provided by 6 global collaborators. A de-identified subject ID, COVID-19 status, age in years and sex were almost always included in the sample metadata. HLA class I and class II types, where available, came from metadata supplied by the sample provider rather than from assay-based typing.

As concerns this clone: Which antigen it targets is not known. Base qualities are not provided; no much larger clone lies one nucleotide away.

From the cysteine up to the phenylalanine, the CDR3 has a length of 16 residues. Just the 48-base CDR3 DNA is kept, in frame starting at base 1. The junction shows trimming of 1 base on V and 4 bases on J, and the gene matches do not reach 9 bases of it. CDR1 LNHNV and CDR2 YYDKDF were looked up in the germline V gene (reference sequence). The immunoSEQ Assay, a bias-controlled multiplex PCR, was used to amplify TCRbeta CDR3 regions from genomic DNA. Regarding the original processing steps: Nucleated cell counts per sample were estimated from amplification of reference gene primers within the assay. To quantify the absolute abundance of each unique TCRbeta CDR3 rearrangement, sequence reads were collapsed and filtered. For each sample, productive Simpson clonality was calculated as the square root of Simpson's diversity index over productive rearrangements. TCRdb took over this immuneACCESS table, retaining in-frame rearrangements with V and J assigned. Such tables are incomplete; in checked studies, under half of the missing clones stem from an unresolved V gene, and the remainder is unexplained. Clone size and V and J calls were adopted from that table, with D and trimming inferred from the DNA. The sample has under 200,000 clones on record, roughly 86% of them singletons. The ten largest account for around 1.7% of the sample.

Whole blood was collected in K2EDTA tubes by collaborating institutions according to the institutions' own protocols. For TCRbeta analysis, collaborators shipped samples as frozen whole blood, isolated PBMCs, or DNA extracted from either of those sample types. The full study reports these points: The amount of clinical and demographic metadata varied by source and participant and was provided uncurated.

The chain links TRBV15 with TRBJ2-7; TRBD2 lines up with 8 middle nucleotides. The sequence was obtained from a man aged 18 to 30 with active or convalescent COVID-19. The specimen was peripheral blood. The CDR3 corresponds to CATSRVAGRARYEQYF. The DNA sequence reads TGTGCCACCAGCAGAGTCGCCGGGAGGGCCCGGTACGAGCAGTACTTC.